What follows are 23 T cell receptor beta chains derived from one specimen sequenced in a study of blood T cell repertoires in COVID-19. Clones were read by immunoSEQ multiplex PCR, and TCRdb kept only the in-frame ones, dropping some. The profile shows some 390,000 clones, 70% to 90% of them singletons. The sample consisted of peripheral blood. The receptors originated from a human donor in a cohort sampled during active COVID-19.

Only a few counts were recorded for this clone. The chain employs TRBV18 and TRBJ1-5; TRBD1 is a possible D gene (6 bases). Per the germline V gene, CDR1 is KGHSH and CDR2 is LQKENI. This CDR3 spans 16 amino acids. Between the trimmed V and J ends, which lost 2 bases and 5 bases, there was a span of 16 bases. The CDR3 DNA reads as TGTGCCAGCTCACCAGGCATAGGGGGGGAAGATCAGCCCCAGCATTTT. As protein: CASSPGIGGEDQPQHF.

The chain carries TRBV5-1 and TRBJ2-5; 12 bases match TRBD2. The CDR3 is 18 residues long. Germline CDR1 is SGHRS and CDR2 is YFSETQ. Trimming at V came to 5 bases and at J to 5 bases, leaving 16 bases not matched to a gene. The CDR3 here is CASRYLLAGGPMEETQYF. CDR3 nucleotide sequence: TGCGCCAGCAGATACCTTCTAGCGGGGGGGCCGATGGAGGAGACCCAGTACTTC.

The J gene is TRBJ1-2, the V gene TRBV30; the D gene is possibly TRBD1 (5 bases). V was trimmed by 1 base and J by 8 bases, leaving 14 bases between them. Germline-derived CDR1 and CDR2 are GTSNPN and SVGIG (reference sequence). The CDR3 contains 13 residues. The CDR3 nucleotides are TGTGCCTGGAGTGGCTGGGGCTACGCGGGCTACACCTTC. This gives the protein CAWSGWGYAGYTF.

The V call is TRBV6-6, the J call TRBJ2-3, with 8 bases lining up with TRBD2. This CDR3 has 15 amino acids. J was trimmed by 5 bases and V by 4 bases; bases with no gene match: 8. Germline loops: CDR1 MNHNY, CDR2 SVGAGI (reference sequence). The CDR3 is CASSSSRGGRDTQYF. CDR3 in DNA: TGTGCCAGCAGTTCAAGTCGGGGGGGGAGAGATACGCAGTATTTT.

V usage is TRBV6-5 and J usage is TRBJ1-2; TRBD1 aligns across 10 bases. Germline V gives CDR1 MNHEY, CDR2 SVGAGI. The J segment lost 8 bases and the V segment lost 6 bases, leaving 9 bases of the junction unmatched. This CDR3 is built from 14 residues. This CDR3 reads CASRPDRGRWGYTF. In DNA, the CDR3 is TGTGCCAGCAGGCCCGACAGGGGGCGGTGGGGCTACACCTTC.

J is TRBJ2-7 and V is TRBV19, with 9 bases aligning to TRBD2. The trim removed 6 bases at V and 4 bases at J, leaving 10 bases unmatched. The germline CDR1 and CDR2 sequences are LNHDA and SQIVND (reference sequence). The CDR3 contains 15 residues. The CDR3 DNA reads as TGTGCCAGTAGCGTCGGGACTAGCTCTCAATACGAGCAGTACTTC. As protein: CASSVGTSSQYEQYF.

The gene calls are TRBV6-6 and TRBJ1-1; D call uncertain. Germline V gene lookup returns CDR1 MNHNY and CDR2 SVGAGI (reference sequence). The CDR3 is made up of 17 amino acids. With 5 bases removed from V and 1 base from J, the gap between germline ends came to 20 bases. As DNA, the CDR3 is TGTGCCAGCAGTCCCCCCGGGCCCCTCGAGGGGAACACTGAAGCTTTCTTT. Translation: CASSPPGPLEGNTEAFF.

The V gene is TRBV27, the J gene TRBJ2-5, with D uncertain. Trimming removed 3 bases from V and 5 bases from J, with 4 bases in between. Germline lookup yields CDR1 MNHEY and CDR2 SMNVEV (reference sequence). The CDR3 length is 11 residues. The CDR3 DNA is TGTGCCAGCAGTTTCGCGGAGACCCAGTACTTC. This translates into CASSFAETQYF.

The CDR3 region is CASSIGQGGDGYTF. The CDR3 DNA is TGCGCCAGCAGCATCGGACAGGGTGGAGATGGCTACACCTTC. This chain joins TRBV5-1 and TRBJ1-2; 8 bases agree with TRBD1. Germline CDR1 SGHRS, CDR2 YFSETQ. V gave up 4 bases and J gave up 6 bases; unmatched junction bases: 8. The CDR3 is made up of 14 amino acids.

V gene TRBV15 combines with J gene TRBJ2-2; 8 bases fit TRBD1. The ends lost 1 base at V and 3 bases at J; junction bases unmatched: 13. CDR1 LNHNV and CDR2 YYDKDF come from the germline V gene (reference sequence). The CDR3 has 19 amino acids. The CDR3 bases are TGTGCCACCAGCAGAGCCAGATCGAGGACGGACAGGGACACCGGGGAGCTGTTTTTT. Residues: CATSRARSRTDRDTGELFF.

V and J are TRBV2 and TRBJ2-3, with TRBD2 identical over 10 bases. This CDR3 has 18 amino acids. The ends lost 4 bases at V and 2 bases at J; junction bases unmatched: 12. From germline, CDR1 is SNHLY and CDR2 FYNNEI. CDR3 amino acids: CASSVTSGDPINTDTQYF. CDR3 coding DNA: TGTGCCAGCAGTGTAACTAGCGGGGACCCGATTAACACAGATACGCAGTATTTT.

This clone was counted a few times. The DNA for the CDR3 is TGCGCCACCAAACTACGCGGGACTAGCGGGACCGCCCTCAACTTCGGGGAGCTGTTTTTT. This sequence encodes CATKLRGTSGTALNFGELFF. This chain uses TRBV10-1 with TRBJ2-2; 13 nucleotides align to TRBD2. This CDR3 is 20 amino acids long. Germline V gene lookup returns CDR1 WNHNN and CDR2 SYGVQD (reference sequence). The J segment lost 7 bases and the V segment lost 10 bases, leaving 24 bases of the junction unmatched.

The V and J genes are TRBV5-1 and TRBJ2-7; 14 bases are shared with TRBD2. The CDR3 has 13 residues. V gave up 7 bases and J gave up 6 bases; unmatched junction bases: 3. Germline loops: CDR1 SGHRS, CDR2 YFSETQ. CDR3 loop: CASGGLAGGEQYF. The CDR3 DNA follows: TGCGCCAGCGGAGGACTAGCGGGAGGCGAGCAGTACTTC.

The rearrangement uses TRBV9 and TRBJ1-1, with D possibly TRBD1 on 5 matching bases. V gave up 2 bases and J gave up 5 bases, with 10 bases separating them. Germline CDR1 and CDR2: SGDLS and YYNGEE. This CDR3 is 13 amino acids long. The DNA of the CDR3 is TGTGCCAGCAGCGTCGAGGGGAGGACTGAAGCTTTCTTT. Translated: CASSVEGRTEAFF. Full variable domain (outside the CDR3, taken from reference TRBV9 and TRBJ1-1): DSGVTQTPKHLITATGQRVTLRCSPRSGDLSVYWYQQSLDQGLQFLIQYYNGEERAKGNILERFSAQQFPDLHSELNLSSLELGDSALYFCASSVEGRTEAFFGQGTRLTVV.

The CDR3 coding sequence is TGTGCCAGCAGTTACTCGGGCACAGGGAGATTTGGGTACTTC. Protein sequence: CASSYSGTGRFGYF. The chain is built from TRBV6-6 and TRBJ2-7; TRBD1 might be the D (6 bases). The V and J ends lost 0 bases and 12 bases respectively, with 18 bases between them. Germline V gene data show CDR1 as MNHNY and CDR2 as SVGAGI (reference sequence). This CDR3 contains 14 residues.

The V gene is TRBV7-3, the J gene TRBJ2-5; 10 nucleotides match TRBD2. The CDR3 consists of 15 residues. V was pared by 4 bases and J by 2 bases, with 4 bases of the junction left unmatched. CDR1 is SGHTA and CDR2 is FQGTGA in the germline V gene. The CDR3 protein is CASSSRTSGQETQYF. The DNA of the CDR3 is TGTGCCAGCAGCTCACGGACTAGCGGACAAGAGACCCAGTACTTC.

This clone was recorded a few times. This chain connects TRBV19 to TRBJ1-1, with 7 bases identical to TRBD1. With 0 bases clipped from V and 12 bases from J, the junction kept 10 bases outside the gene matches. Germline loops: CDR1 LNHDA, CDR2 SQIVND (reference sequence). This CDR3 has 14 amino acids. The CDR3 region has the DNA TGTGCCAGTAGTATAGATCGCAGACAGGGTGGAACTTTCTTT. It is translated as CASSIDRRQGGTFF.

The J gene is TRBJ1-1, the V gene TRBV3-1 (or the pseudogene TRBV3-2); 8 nucleotides align to TRBD1. Per germline, CDR1 LGHDT and CDR2 YNNKEL (reference sequence). The ends lost 4 bases at V and 2 bases at J; junction bases unmatched: 6. This CDR3 spans 15 amino acids. CDR3 in DNA: TGTGCCAGCAGCCGGTCCGGGACAGGAAACACTGAAGCTTTCTTT. It is translated as CASSRSGTGNTEAFF.

A few counts support this clone. The chain carries TRBV19 and TRBJ1-5, with no clear D. The CDR3 has 12 amino acids. With 5 bases removed from V and 4 bases from J, the gap between germline ends came to 6 bases. Germline CDR1 LNHDA, CDR2 SQIVND (reference sequence). The CDR3 region is CASSSRNQPQHF. The CDR3 coding sequence is TGTGCCAGTAGTTCCAGGAATCAGCCCCAGCATTTT.

The chain combines TRBV10-3 with TRBJ1-1; D perhaps matches TRBD1 (5 bases). Per the germline V gene, CDR1 is ENHRY and CDR2 is SYGVKD. Trimming took 9 bases from V and 1 from J, leaving 15 bases between them. This CDR3 has 14 amino acids. Written as DNA, the CDR3 is TGTGCCATTAGTCCGGGACTCCCGAACACTGAAGCTTTCTTT. Amino acid sequence: CAISPGLPNTEAFF.

V usage is TRBV2 and J usage is TRBJ2-2; D perhaps matches TRBD1 (6 bases). CDR1 is SNHLY, CDR2 FYNNEI, per germline. The length of the CDR3 is 14 residues. Deletions cut 4 bases from V and 3 bases from J, with 9 bases between. The CDR3 region has the DNA TGTGCCAGCAGTGGAGACAGGTACACCGGGGAGCTGTTTTTT. It encodes CASSGDRYTGELFF.

This chain links TRBV30 with TRBJ2-1, with TRBD2 matching 11 bases. The CDR3 totals 13 residues. V was pared by 8 bases and J by 7 bases, with 7 bases of the junction left unmatched. Per germline, CDR1 GTSNPN and CDR2 SVGIG (reference sequence). This chain's CDR3 is CAIGLAGRNEQFF. The CDR3 region has the DNA TGTGCCATCGGACTAGCGGGTCGTAATGAGCAGTTCTTC.

The chain uses TRBV5-6 and TRBJ1-6; TRBD1 aligns across 9 bases. The V gene end was trimmed by 1 base and the J gene end by 10 bases; junction bases not matched to a gene: 9. The CDR3 length is 16 residues. CDR1 and CDR2 (germline): SGHDT, YYEEEE. This chain's CDR3 is CASSLNRGTGYSPLHF. DNA of the CDR3: TGTGCCAGCAGCTTGAACAGAGGGACAGGGTACTCACCCCTCCACTTT.